These 2 T cell receptor beta chains were sequenced from one sample in a study of T cells after somatic rescue of genetic block. Produced via immunoSEQ multiplex PCR; TCRdb's table is partial and in-frame only. The table records 15,000 or so clones, roughly 70% of them present only once. The sample taken for sequencing was peripheral blood mononuclear cells (PBMCs). These receptors originate from a man between 18 and 29 years old.

The chain has TRBV5-6 and TRBJ2-2, with unresolved D. Trimming left V 0 bases short and J 4 bases short, with 16 bases between. The germline V gene encodes CDR1 SGHDT and CDR2 YYEEEE. The CDR3 runs 17 residues. CDR3 DNA sequence: TGTGCCAGCAGCTTGGTAGACCTGGGAAGGATCACCGGGGAGCTGTTTTTT. This translates into CASSLVDLGRITGELFF.

This clone was seen more than once but under ten times. The chain has TRBV30 and TRBJ2-5; 9 bases are a match to TRBD1. CDR3 length: 15 amino acids. Trimming cost V 3 bases and J 1 base; bases outside gene matches: 6. CDR1 GTSNPN and CDR2 SVGIG come from the germline V gene (reference sequence). The CDR3 region has the DNA TGTGCCTGGAGGGGGACAGGGCATATCCAAGAGACCCAGTACTTC. This translates into CAWRGTGHIQETQYF.